These T cell receptor beta chains were read from a single sample in a study of blood T cell repertoires in COVID-19. Data came from immunoSEQ multiplex PCR; TCRdb stores just in-frame clones and leaves some out. Of about 25,000 clones listed, around 81% were seen once; the top ten hold 6.5%. The sample comprised peripheral blood. The receptors stem from a man aged 65 to 85 with acute or convalescent COVID-19. The CDR3 runs from the conserved cysteine through the conserved F or W. D genes are given only for firm matches. Expanded clones are given a class, and other clones once, few, many or no size at all.

D gene,J gene,V gene,clone size,CDR3 DNA,CDR3 protein
NA,TRBJ1-2,TRBV6-5,NA,TGTGCCAGCGGAACAGGGCTTACCTATGGCTACACCTTC,CASGTGLTYGYTF
NA,TRBJ1-4,TRBV7-9,NA,TGTGCCAGCAGCTGGGAGGGGCGGTATGAAAAACTGTTTTTT,CASSWEGRYEKLFF
NA,TRBJ1-5,TRBV10-1,NA,TGCGCCAGCACCACATCCAAGGGGGGGACACAGCCCCAGCATTTT,CASTTSKGGTQPQHF
TRBD1,TRBJ1-2,TRBV30,NA,TGTGCCTGGACTCCGGGACAGGGCTTGTATGGCTACACCTTC,CAWTPGQGLYGYTF
TRBD1,TRBJ1-5,TRBV7-8,NA,TGTGCCAGCAGCTTAGGGGGACAGGGTAATCAGCCCCAGCATTTT,CASSLGGQGNQPQHF
TRBD2,TRBJ2-2,TRBV9,few,TGTGCCAGCAGCCCAGCGGGAACTCTCACCGGGGAGCTGTTTTTT,CASSPAGTLTGELFF
TRBD1,TRBJ1-1,TRBV5-1,NA,TGCGCCAGCAGCTTTGCCCCGGGACAGGGGTTTGCTGAAGCTTTCTTT,CASSFAPGQGFAEAFF
NA,TRBJ1-2,TRBV30,few,TGTGCCTGGAGTTCCCAGACAGCTAACTATGGCTACACCTTC,CAWSSQTANYGYTF
TRBD2,TRBJ2-3,TRBV11-3,NA,TGTGCCAGCAGCCCCCGAGCAAGCGGGAGCCCAGATACGCAGTATTTT,CASSPRASGSPDTQYF
NA,TRBJ1-3,TRBV6-5,NA,TGTGCCAGCAGTTACTCTCAGCGGACTGGAAACACCATATATTTT,CASSYSQRTGNTIYF
NA,TRBJ1-3,TRBV7-7,NA,TGTGCTAGCAGCTTAGCCGAGGGTTCTGGAAACACCATATATTTT,CASSLAEGSGNTIYF
TRBD2,TRBJ2-1,TRBV11-3,NA,TGTGCCAGCAGCCTCGGACTAGGTACTGAGCAGTTCTTC,CASSLGLGTEQFF
TRBD1,TRBJ1-2,TRBV19,NA,TGTGCCAGTAGTATCGCGAGGACAGGGTTGGGCTACACCTTC,CASSIARTGLGYTF
NA,TRBJ2-6,TRBV7-2,NA,TGTGCCAGCAGCTCGAGGACTGCGACTTCTGGGGCCAACGTCCTGACTTTC,CASSSRTATSGANVLTF
TRBD2,TRBJ2-7,TRBV9,NA,TGTGCCAGCAGCGTTGGCGGGAGGAACTACGAGCAGTACTTC,CASSVGGRNYEQYF
NA,TRBJ2-5,TRBV27,NA,TGTGCCAGCAGTCTCAGGATTCAAGAGACCCAGTACTTC,CASSLRIQETQYF
TRBD1,TRBJ1-1,TRBV30,large,TGTGCCTGGACCTTCGGACAGGGGGCGGGGGAAGCTTTCTTT,CAWTFGQGAGEAFF
NA,TRBJ1-2,TRBV6-1,NA,TGTGCCAGCAGTGAACGGGTTAACTATGGCTACACCTTC,CASSERVNYGYTF
NA,TRBJ1-1,TRBV5-4,NA,TGTGCCAGCAGCTTGCGGCAAGGAGGGACTGAAGCTTTCTTT,CASSLRQGGTEAFF
NA,TRBJ1-5,TRBV10-3,NA,TGTGCCACCCGCCAAGACAGTCCCAATCAGCCCCAGCATTTT,CATRQDSPNQPQHF
NA,TRBJ1-1,TRBV6-5,NA,TGTGCCAGCAGCGATCAGGGTGGTAAAACTGAAGCTTTCTTT,CASSDQGGKTEAFF
NA,TRBJ1-1,TRBV9,NA,TGTGCCAGCAGCGTAGCCACGGGCACTGAAGCTTTCTTT,CASSVATGTEAFF
NA,TRBJ1-4,TRBV5-1,NA,TGCGCCAGCAGCGGAGGGGAGGCTAATGAAAAACTGTTTTTT,CASSGGEANEKLFF
NA,TRBJ1-1,TRBV18,NA,TGTGCCAGCTCACCGCAGGGGACACAGGGCACTGAAGCTTTCTTT,CASSPQGTQGTEAFF
TRBD1,TRBJ1-2,TRBV19,once,TGTGCCAGTAGTGTGGGACAGGGAGGCTATGGCTACACCTTC,CASSVGQGGYGYTF
NA,TRBJ1-3,TRBV5-6,NA,TGTGCCAGCAGCGGGAGGGACACCTCTGGAAACACCATATATTTT,CASSGRDTSGNTIYF
NA,TRBJ1-1,TRBV19,NA,TGTGCCAGTAGTATGTCGGGGTTCGGGAACACTGAAGCTTTCTTT,CASSMSGFGNTEAFF
NA,TRBJ1-3,TRBV7-8,few,TGTGCCAGCAGCTACACAGCAATCTCTGGAAACACCATATATTTT,CASSYTAISGNTIYF
NA,TRBJ2-3,TRBV5-1,NA,TGCGCCAGCAGCTTGGCTGTGGGAGGCGGTGATACGCAGTATTTT,CASSLAVGGGDTQYF
NA,TRBJ2-7,TRBV5-6,NA,TGTGCCAGCACCTGGGGTCCCCCAAGGGGTTCGTACGAGCAGTACTTC,CASTWGPPRGSYEQYF
TRBD2,TRBJ2-7,TRBV6-5,NA,TGTGCCAGCAACTCAGCGACTAGCGGGGGGTACGAGCAGTACTTC,CASNSATSGGYEQYF
TRBD1,TRBJ1-2,TRBV2,few,TGTGCCAGCAAATCCCAGGGGGAGGCTGGCTACACCTTC,CASKSQGEAGYTF
TRBD2,TRBJ2-2,TRBV7-8,once,TGTGCCAGCACTGGGGCTAGCGGGAGGGCTGCCGGGGAGCTGTTTTTT,CASTGASGRAAGELFF
NA,TRBJ2-7,TRBV30,NA,TGTGCCTGGAGTGTTGGAGGCTACGAGCAGTACTTC,CAWSVGGYEQYF
TRBD1,TRBJ2-2,TRBV30,NA,TGTGCCTGGACCTCGACAGGGTGGAACACCGGGGAGCTGTTTTTT,CAWTSTGWNTGELFF
TRBD2,TRBJ2-3,TRBV5-1,NA,TGCGCCAGCCAGTTAGCGGGAAAGAGGGTAGATACGCAGTATTTT,CASQLAGKRVDTQYF
NA,TRBJ1-3,TRBV29-1,once,TGCAGCGTCGGACAGAGCTCTGGAAACACCATATATTTT,CSVGQSSGNTIYF
TRBD2,TRBJ2-7,TRBV4-1,few,TGCGCCAGCAGCCAAGAGCCCAGCGGGGTTCGGGAGCAGTACTTC,CASSQEPSGVREQYF
TRBD1,TRBJ2-5,TRBV6-6,NA,TGTGCCAGCAGCCGCGGACAGGGGAGAGAGACCCAGTACTTC,CASSRGQGRETQYF
TRBD2,TRBJ2-1,TRBV7-8,NA,TGTGCCAGCAGCTTAGCGCTACGGACTAGCGGGAGGAGCTCCTACAATGAGCAGTTCTTC,CASSLALRTSGRSSYNEQFF
NA,TRBJ1-1,TRBV4-3,NA,TGCGCCAGCAGCCAAGACAGGAACACTGAAGCTTTCTTT,CASSQDRNTEAFF
TRBD1,TRBJ2-4,TRBV5-1,NA,TGCGCCAGCAGCTTGACTGCCGGGACAGGGAGCCAAAACATTCAGTACTTC,CASSLTAGTGSQNIQYF
NA,TRBJ2-4,TRBV13,once,TGTGCCAGCAGCTCAGAGAATCCTCGGGGGGCCAAAAACATTCAGTACTTC,CASSSENPRGAKNIQYF
TRBD1,TRBJ1-5,TRBV5-4,NA,TGTGCCAGCAGCTTGGACAGGGGGCGGAATCAGCCCCAGCATTTT,CASSLDRGRNQPQHF
TRBD2,TRBJ2-1,TRBV5-1,NA,TGCGCCAGCAGCTTGGGGAACCTAGCGGGGGGGTACAATGAGCAGTTCTTC,CASSLGNLAGGYNEQFF
TRBD1,TRBJ1-6,TRBV30,few,TGTGCCTGGAGTGTATCTTCGACAGGGGGCCTCTTGAAACCCCTCCACTTT,CAWSVSSTGGLLKPLHF
TRBD2,TRBJ2-7,TRBV4-1,NA,TGCGCCAGCAGCCTACGACTAGCGGGGGCCTACGAGCAGTACTTC,CASSLRLAGAYEQYF
NA,TRBJ2-3,TRBV11-2,NA,TGTGCCAGCAGCGCGAGGTTTAGGACAGATACGCAGTATTTT,CASSARFRTDTQYF
NA,TRBJ1-4,TRBV25-1,few,TGTGCCAGCAGTGAATATCGAGAGACTCGGGGTGAAAAACTGTTTTTT,CASSEYRETRGEKLFF
NA,TRBJ2-7,TRBV2,NA,TGTGCCAGCAGCCCAGACAGTTCCTCCTACGAGCAGTACTTC,CASSPDSSSYEQYF
TRBD1,TRBJ1-1,TRBV6-5,NA,TGTGCCAGCAGGCCCGGGACAGCGAGGTCTGCTTTCTTT,CASRPGTARSAFF
TRBD1,TRBJ1-2,TRBV14,once,TGTGCCAGCAGCCCGAATCTGGACAGGCGGGGCTACACCTTC,CASSPNLDRRGYTF
TRBD2,TRBJ2-7,TRBV5-1,NA,TGCGCCAGCAGCTTGGGGACTAGCGGGGGGGCATTGAACGAGCAGTACTTC,CASSLGTSGGALNEQYF